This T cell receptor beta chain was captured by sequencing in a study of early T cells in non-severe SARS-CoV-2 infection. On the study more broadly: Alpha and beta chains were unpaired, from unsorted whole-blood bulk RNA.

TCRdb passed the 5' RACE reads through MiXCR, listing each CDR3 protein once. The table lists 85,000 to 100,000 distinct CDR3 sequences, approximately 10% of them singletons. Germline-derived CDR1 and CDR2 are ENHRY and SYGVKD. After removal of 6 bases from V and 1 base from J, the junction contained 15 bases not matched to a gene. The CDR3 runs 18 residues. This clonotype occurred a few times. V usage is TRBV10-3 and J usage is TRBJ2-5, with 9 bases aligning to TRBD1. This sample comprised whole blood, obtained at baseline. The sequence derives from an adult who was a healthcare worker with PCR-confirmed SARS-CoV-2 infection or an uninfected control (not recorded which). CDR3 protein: CAISGPGAQTGGQETQYF. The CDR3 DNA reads TGTGCCATCAGCGGACCCGGGGCGCAGACAGGGGGCCAAGAGACCCAGTACTTC.